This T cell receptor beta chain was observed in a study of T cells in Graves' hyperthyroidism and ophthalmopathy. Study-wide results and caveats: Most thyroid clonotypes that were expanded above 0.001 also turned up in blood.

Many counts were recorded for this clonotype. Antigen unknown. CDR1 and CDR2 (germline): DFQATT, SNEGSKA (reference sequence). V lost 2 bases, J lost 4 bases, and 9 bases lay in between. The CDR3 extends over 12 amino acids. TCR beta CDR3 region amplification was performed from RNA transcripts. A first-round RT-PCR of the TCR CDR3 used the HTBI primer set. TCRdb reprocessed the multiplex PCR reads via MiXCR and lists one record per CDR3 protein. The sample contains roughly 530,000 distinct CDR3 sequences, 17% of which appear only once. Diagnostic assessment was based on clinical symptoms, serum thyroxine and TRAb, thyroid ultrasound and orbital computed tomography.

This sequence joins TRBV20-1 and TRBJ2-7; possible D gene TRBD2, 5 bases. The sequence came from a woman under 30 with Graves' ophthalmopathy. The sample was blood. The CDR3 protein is CSARMGGYEQYF. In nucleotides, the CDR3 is TGCAGTGCTAGAATGGGCGGGTACGAGCAGTACTTC.